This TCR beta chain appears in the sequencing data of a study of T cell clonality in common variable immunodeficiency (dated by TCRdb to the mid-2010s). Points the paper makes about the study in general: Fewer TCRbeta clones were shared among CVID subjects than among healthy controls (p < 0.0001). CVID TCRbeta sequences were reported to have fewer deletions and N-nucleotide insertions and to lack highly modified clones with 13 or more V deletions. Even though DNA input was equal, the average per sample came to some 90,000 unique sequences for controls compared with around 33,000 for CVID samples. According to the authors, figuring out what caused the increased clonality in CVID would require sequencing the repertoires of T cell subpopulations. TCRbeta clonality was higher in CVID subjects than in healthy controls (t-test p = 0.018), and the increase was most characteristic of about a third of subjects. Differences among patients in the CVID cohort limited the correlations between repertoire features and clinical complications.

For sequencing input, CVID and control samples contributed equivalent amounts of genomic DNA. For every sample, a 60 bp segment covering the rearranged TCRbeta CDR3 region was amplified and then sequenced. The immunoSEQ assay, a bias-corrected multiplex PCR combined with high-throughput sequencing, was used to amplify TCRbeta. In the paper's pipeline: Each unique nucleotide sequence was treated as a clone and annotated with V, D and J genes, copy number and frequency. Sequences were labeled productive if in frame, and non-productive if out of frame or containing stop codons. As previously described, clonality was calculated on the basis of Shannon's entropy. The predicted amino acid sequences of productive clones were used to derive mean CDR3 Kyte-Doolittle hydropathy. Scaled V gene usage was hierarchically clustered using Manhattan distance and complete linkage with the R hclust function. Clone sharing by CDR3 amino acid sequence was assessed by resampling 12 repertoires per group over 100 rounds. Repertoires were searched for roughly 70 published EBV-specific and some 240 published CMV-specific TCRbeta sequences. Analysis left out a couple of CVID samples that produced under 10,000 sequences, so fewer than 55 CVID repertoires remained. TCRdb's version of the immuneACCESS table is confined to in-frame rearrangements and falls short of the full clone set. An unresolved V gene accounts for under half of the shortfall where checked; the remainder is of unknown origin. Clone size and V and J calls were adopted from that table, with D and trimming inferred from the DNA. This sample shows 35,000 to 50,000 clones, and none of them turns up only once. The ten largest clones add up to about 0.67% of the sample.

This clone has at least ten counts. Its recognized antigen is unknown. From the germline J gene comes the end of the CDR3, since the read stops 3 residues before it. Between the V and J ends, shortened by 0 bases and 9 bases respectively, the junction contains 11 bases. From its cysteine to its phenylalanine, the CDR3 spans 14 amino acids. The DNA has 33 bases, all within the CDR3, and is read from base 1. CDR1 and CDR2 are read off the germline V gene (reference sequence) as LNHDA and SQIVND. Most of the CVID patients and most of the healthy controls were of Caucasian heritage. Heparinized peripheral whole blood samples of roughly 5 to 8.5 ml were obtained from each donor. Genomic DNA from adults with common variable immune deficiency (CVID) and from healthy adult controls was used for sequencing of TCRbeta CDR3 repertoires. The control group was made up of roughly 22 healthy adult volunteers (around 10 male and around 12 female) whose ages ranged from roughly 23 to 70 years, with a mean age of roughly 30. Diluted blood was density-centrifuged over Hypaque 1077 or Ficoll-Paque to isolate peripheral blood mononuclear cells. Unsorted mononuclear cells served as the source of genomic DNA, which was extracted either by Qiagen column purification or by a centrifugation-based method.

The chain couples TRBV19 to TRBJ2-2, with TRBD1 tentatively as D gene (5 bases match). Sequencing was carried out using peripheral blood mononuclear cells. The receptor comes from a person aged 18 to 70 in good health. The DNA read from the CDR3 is TGTGCCAGTAGTATAGAGACCAGGGTTCGGGAG. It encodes CASSIETRVRE. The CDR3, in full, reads CASSIETRVRELFF.